This T cell receptor beta chain was sequenced during a study of cytomegalovirus exposure and HLA in healthy donors. Findings of the study overall: For most TCR beta V segments, an earlier analysis put the productive rate at about 90% or about 30% of the time. A further, later analysis showed that HLA-associated TCR beta chains (compared with equally common others) were more clonally expanded. A later analysis found most CMV-associated TCR beta chains apparently HLA-restricted. In vitro assays verified that a few CMV-associated chains recognized CMV antigens specifically.

The V end lost 5 bases, the J end lost 2 bases, and 12 bases lay between the germline ends. The CDR3 runs 14 residues. The germline V gene encodes CDR1 MNHEY and CDR2 SMNVEV (reference sequence). Primers included in the PCR were 60 Vbeta and 13 Jbeta primers. Produced via immunoSEQ multiplex PCR; TCRdb's table is partial and in-frame only. The sample holds about 150,000 clones, roughly 80% seen once. A remark on this clone: Its antigen remains unidentified.

The source is a male donor in good health and CMV-seronegative. This chain joins TRBV27 and TRBJ1-2; perhaps TRBD1 as D (6 bases). The sample consisted of PBMCs. As DNA, the CDR3 is TGTGCCAGCAGTATGACAGGACCAAACTATGGCTACACCTTC. Translated, it gives CASSMTGPNYGYTF.